Listed below are T cell receptor beta chains from one sample, sequenced in a study of T cells after yellow fever vaccination. TCRdb independently ran MiXCR on the 5' RACE reads; one entry per CDR3 protein. The profile shows hundreds of thousands of distinct CDR3 sequences, around an eighth of them singletons. This specimen consisted of PBMCs, obtained on the day of the yellow fever booster vaccination. The receptors come from a man younger than 40 who received the YFV17D yellow fever vaccine. Each CDR3 is given with its conserved first and last residue. A D gene is named only where the DNA matches it firmly. The size of a clone is reported for some rows only, either as once, few or many, or as a class for expanded clones.

v_call	j_call	d_call	clone_size	cdr3_nt	cdr3_aa
TRBV5-1	TRBJ2-7	TRBD2	NA	TGCGCCAGCAGCTTGGAGGCTCGCGGGGGAACGCAAGAGCAGTACTTC	CASSLEARGGTQEQYF
TRBV29-1	TRBJ2-3	NA	NA	TGCAGCGTTAGTGACGGATCAGATACGCAGTATTTT	CSVSDGSDTQYF
TRBV10-2	TRBJ2-2	NA	NA	TGCGCCAGCAGTAATAGTTTGCCCGTGCCCGGGGAGCTGTTTTTT	CASSNSLPVPGELFF
TRBV20-1	TRBJ2-2	TRBD2	few	TGCAGTGCTAGCAGGACTAGAGGGAACACCGGGGAGCTGTTTTTT	CSASRTRGNTGELFF
TRBV4-3	TRBJ2-1	NA	NA	TGCGCCAGCAGCCAAGAAGCGGACTCCTACAATGAGCAGTTCTTC	CASSQEADSYNEQFF
TRBV20-1	TRBJ2-7	NA	NA	TGCAGTGCTTACAGGGTCGGGGAGCAGTACTTC	CSAYRVGEQYF
TRBV7-2	TRBJ2-1	NA	NA	TGTGCCAGCAGCTCTAGCGTCCCTCCCTACAATGAGCAGTTCTTC	CASSSSVPPYNEQFF
TRBV20-1	TRBJ2-7	TRBD2	NA	TGCAGTGCTAGAGGGGTGACTAGCGGGAGAGGCGAGCAGTACTTC	CSARGVTSGRGEQYF
TRBV7-2	TRBJ2-1	NA	NA	TGTGCCAGCAGCTTGGTAGTTGGACCCAATGAGCAGTTCTTC	CASSLVVGPNEQFF
TRBV7-6	TRBJ2-1	NA	NA	TGTGCCAGCAGCTTAGGTAGTCGCGATGAGCAGTTCTTC	CASSLGSRDEQFF
TRBV3-1	TRBJ2-1	NA	few	TGTGCCAGCAGCCGCACGATTGGCGGAGGGGGGTCCTACAATGAGCAGTTCTTC	CASSRTIGGGGSYNEQFF
TRBV7-2	TRBJ2-3	TRBD2	few	TGTGCCAGCAGCCCCCTCGTTGCGGGAGTTAAGGCAGATACGCAGTATTTT	CASSPLVAGVKADTQYF
TRBV19	TRBJ2-3	NA	NA	TGTGCCAGTAGCAAATGGTTTAGGGCAGGCACAGATACGCAGTATTTT	CASSKWFRAGTDTQYF
TRBV5-5	TRBJ2-4	TRBD2	NA	TGTGCCAGCAGCTTTGGAGGGACTATAAGCGGCATTCAGTACTTC	CASSFGGTISGIQYF
TRBV12-3/TRBV12-4	TRBJ2-7	TRBD2	few	TGTGCCAGCAGGGGACTAGCGGGAGTCGGGGCGACAACCTACGAGCAGTACTTC	CASRGLAGVGATTYEQYF
TRBV7-9	TRBJ2-3	NA	NA	TGTGCCAGCAGCTTAAAGTACAGGGTACCAGATACGCAGTATTTT	CASSLKYRVPDTQYF
TRBV12-3/TRBV12-4	TRBJ1-2	NA	NA	TGTGCCAGCAGTTTAATGGGCAGGGGACGTGGCTACACCTTC	CASSLMGRGRGYTF
TRBV19	TRBJ1-2	NA	NA	TGTGCCAGTAGTTCCAGGGGAAGTGGCTACACCTTC	CASSSRGSGYTF